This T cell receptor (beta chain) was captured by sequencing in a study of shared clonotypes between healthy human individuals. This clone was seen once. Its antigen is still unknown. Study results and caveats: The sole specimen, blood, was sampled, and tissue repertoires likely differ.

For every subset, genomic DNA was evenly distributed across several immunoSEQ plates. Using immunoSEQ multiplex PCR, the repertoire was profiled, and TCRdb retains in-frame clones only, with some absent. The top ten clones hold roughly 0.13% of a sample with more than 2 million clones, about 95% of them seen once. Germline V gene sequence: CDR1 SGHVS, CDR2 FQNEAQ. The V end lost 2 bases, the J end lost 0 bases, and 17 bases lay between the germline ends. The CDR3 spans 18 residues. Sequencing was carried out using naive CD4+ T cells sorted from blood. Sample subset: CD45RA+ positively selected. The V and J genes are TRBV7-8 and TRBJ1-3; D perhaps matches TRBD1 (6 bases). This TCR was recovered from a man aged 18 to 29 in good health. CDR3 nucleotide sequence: TGTGCCAGCAGCTTAAGGGGGTCAGGGTTTAGCTCTGGAAACACCATATATTTT. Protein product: CASSLRGSGFSSGNTIYF.